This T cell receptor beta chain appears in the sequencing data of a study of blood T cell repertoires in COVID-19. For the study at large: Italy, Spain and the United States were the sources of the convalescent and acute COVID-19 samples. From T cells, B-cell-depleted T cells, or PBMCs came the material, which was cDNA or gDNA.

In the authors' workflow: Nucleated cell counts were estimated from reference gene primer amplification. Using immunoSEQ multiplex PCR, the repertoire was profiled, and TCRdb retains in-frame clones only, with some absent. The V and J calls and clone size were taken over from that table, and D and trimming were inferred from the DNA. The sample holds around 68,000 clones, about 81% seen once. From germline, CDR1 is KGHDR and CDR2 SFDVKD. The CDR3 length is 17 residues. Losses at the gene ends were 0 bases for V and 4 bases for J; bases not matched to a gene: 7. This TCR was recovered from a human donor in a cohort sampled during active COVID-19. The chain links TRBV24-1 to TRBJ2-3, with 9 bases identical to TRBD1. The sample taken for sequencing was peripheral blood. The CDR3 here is CATSDLGQGQGSDTQYF. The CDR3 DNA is TGTGCCACCAGTGATTTGGGACAGGGGCAAGGTTCAGATACGCAGTATTTT.